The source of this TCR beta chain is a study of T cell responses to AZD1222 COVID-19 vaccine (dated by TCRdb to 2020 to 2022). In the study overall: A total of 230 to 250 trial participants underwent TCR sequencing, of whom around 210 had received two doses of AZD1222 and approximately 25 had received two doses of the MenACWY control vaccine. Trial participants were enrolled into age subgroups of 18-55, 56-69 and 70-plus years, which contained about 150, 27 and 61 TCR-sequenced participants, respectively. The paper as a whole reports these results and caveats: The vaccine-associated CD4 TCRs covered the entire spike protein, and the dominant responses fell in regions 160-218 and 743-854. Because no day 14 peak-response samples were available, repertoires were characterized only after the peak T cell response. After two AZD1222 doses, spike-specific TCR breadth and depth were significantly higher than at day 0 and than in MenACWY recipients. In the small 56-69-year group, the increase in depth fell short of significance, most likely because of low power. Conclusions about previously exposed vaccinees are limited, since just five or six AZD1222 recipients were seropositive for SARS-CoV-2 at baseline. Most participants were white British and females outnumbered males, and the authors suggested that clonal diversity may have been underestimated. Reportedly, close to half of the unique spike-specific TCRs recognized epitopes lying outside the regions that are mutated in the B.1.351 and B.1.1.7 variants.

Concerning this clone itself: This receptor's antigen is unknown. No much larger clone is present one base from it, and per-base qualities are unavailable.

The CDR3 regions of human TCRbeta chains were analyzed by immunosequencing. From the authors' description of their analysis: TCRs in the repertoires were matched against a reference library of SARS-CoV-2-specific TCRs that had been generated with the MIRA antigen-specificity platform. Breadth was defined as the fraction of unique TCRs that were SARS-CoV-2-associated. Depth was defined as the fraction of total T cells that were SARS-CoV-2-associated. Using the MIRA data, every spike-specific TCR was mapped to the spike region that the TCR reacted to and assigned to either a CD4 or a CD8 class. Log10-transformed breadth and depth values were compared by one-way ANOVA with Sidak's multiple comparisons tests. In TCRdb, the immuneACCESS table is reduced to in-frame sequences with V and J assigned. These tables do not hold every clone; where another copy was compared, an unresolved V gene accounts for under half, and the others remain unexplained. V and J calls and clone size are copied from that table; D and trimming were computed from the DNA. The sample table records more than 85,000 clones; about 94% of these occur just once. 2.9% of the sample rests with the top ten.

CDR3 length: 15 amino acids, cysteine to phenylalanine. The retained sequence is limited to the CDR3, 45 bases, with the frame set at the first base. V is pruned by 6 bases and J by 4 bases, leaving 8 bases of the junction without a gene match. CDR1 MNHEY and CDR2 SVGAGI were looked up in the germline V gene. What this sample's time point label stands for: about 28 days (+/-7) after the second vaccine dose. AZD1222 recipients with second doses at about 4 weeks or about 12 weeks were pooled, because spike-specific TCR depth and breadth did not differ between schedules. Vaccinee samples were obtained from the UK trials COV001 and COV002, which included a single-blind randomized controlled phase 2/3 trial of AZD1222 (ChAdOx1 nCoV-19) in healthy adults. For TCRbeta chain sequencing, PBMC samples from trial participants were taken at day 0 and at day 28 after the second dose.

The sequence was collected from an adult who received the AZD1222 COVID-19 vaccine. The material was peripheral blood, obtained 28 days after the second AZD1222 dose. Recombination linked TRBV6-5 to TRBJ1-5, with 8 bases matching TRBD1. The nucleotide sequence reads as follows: TGTGCCAGCAGAACAGACAGGGGAGCAAATCAGCCCCAGCATTTT. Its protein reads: CASRTDRGANQPQHF.